Here is one T cell receptor beta chain with its context. Antigen specificity is unknown. The table came from immunoSEQ multiplex PCR; TCRdb's copy has only in-frame clones and leaves some out. Of around 62,000 clones in the sample, around 84% were seen once. No patient had autoimmune disease or received systemic immunosuppression. The sample comes from a study of OX40 agonist ivuxolimab in advanced cancers. The study's findings and limits: The CD4+ and CD8+ T cells in the blood had expanded clonally by week 6 at 0.1 to 3.0 mg/kg. Among the lowest peripheral clonal expansion occurred in 0.1-3.0 mg/kg partial responders.

The CDR3 extends over 14 amino acids. Trimming left V 5 bases short and J 4 bases short, with 11 bases between. Per the germline V gene, CDR1 is SGHTA and CDR2 is FQGNSA. The sequencing here drew on CD4+ or CD8+ T cells sorted from blood, taken in a trial of the OX40 agonist ivuxolimab. The V gene is TRBV7-2, the J gene TRBJ2-2; no clear D. The receptor comes from an adult with an advanced solid tumor such as melanoma, head and neck, liver or kidney cancer. The CDR3 is CASSLLLGTGELFF. The CDR3 bases are TGTGCCAGCAGCCTCCTCCTGGGCACCGGGGAGCTGTTTTTT.